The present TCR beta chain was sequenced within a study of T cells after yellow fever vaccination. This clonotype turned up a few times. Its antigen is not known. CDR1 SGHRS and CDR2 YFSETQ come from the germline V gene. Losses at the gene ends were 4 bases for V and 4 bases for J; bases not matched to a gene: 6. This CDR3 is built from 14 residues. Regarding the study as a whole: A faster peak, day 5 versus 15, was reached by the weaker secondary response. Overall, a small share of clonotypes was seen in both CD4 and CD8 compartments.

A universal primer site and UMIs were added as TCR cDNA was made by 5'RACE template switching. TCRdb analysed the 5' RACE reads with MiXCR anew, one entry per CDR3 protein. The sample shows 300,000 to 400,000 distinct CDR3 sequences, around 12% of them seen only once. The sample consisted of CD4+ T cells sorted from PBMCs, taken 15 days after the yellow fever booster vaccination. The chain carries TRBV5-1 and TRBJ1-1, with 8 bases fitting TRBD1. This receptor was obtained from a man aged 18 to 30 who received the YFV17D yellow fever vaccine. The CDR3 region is CASSTGQAPTEAFF. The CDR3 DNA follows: TGCGCCAGCAGCACGGGACAGGCGCCCACTGAAGCTTTCTTT.